The source of this TCR beta chain is a study of blood T cell repertoires in COVID-19. The repertoire was sequenced with immunoSEQ multiplex PCR; TCRdb's copy has only in-frame clones and lacks some. The sample includes 220,000 or so clones, 80% to 85% of them seen just once. The TCR comes from an elderly woman with COVID-19, enrolled during active disease. The sample consisted of peripheral blood.

DNA for the CDR3: TGTGCCACCAGCAGAGGCCCAGGGGGGCTAGACTATGGCTACACCTTC. This sequence encodes CATSRGPGGLDYGYTF. The chain carries TRBV15 and TRBJ1-2; 7 positions agree with TRBD1. V lost 1 base and J lost 3; bases outside the gene matches: 8. The germline gives CDR1 LNHNV, CDR2 YYDKDF (reference sequence). The CDR3 is 16 amino acids.